Reported below is one T cell receptor beta chain. The antigen remains unidentified. The data were produced by immunoSEQ multiplex PCR, yet TCRdb's version contains in-frame clones alone and is incomplete. The sample carries around 2,000,000 clones, approximately 94% recorded once. This sample stems from a study of shared clonotypes between healthy human individuals. Study-level findings and limits: Among non-shared clonotypes, generation probabilities were lower than among those shared by all four donors. Rarefaction indicated that sorted-subset sequencing remained incomplete although depth was large. Naive subsets generally had larger estimated richness than memory subsets.

CD45RO-negative, CCR7-positively selected cells formed the naive CD8 fraction, excluding terminally differentiated effector memory CD45RA+ cells. Within Nashville, Tennessee resided all donors, each a Caucasian adult. Per germline, CDR1 MNHEY and CDR2 SMNVEV (reference sequence). V gave up 2 bases and J gave up 2 bases, with 13 bases separating them. This CDR3 is built from 15 residues. Sequenced sample: naive CD8+ T cells from PBMCs. The V gene is TRBV27, the J gene TRBJ2-7; no reliable D call. The clonotype comes from a man younger than 30 in good health. Some clones in this sample may be carry-over from other donors' samples. Here the CDR3 reads CASSLTSPATYEQYF. The CDR3 nucleotides are TGTGCCAGCAGTTTAACGTCACCGGCCACCTACGAGCAGTACTTC.